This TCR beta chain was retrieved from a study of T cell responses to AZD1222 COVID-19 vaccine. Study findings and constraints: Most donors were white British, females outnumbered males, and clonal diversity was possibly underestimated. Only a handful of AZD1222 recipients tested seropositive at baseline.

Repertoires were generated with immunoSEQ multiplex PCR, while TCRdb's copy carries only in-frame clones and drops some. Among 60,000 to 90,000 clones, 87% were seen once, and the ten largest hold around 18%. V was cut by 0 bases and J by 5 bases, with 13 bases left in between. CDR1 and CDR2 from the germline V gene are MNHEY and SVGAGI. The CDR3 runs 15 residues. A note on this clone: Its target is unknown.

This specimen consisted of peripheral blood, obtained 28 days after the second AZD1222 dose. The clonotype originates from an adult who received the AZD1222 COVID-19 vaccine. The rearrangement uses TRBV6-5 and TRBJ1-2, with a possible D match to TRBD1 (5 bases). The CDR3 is CASSYSDTAEYGYTF. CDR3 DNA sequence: TGTGCCAGCAGTTACTCGGACACCGCGGAGTATGGCTACACCTTC.